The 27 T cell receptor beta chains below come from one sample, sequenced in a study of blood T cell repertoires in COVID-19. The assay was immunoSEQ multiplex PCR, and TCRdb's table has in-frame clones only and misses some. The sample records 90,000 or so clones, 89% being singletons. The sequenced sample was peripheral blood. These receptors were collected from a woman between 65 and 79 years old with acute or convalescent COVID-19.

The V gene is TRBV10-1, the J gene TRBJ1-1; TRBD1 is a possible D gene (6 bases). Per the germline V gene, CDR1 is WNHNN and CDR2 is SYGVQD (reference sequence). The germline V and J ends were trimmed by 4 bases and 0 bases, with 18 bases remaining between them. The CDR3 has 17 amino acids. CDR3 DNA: TGCGCCAGCAGTGCTAGGCAGGGGATTAATTTGAACACTGAAGCTTTCTTT. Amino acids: CASSARQGINLNTEAFF.

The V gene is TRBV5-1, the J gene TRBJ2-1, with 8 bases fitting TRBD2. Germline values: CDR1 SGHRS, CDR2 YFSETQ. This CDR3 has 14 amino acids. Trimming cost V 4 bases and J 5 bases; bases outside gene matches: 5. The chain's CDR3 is CASSPGLEDNEQFF. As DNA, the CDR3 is TGCGCCAGCAGCCCGGGACTAGAGGACAATGAGCAGTTCTTC.

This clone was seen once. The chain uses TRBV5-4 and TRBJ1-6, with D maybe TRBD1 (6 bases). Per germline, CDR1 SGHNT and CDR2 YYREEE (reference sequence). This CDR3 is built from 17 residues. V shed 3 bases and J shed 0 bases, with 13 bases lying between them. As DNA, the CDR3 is TGTGCCAGCAGCTGGGGGCAGGGCCCCTCCTATAATTCACCCCTCCACTTT. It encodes CASSWGQGPSYNSPLHF.

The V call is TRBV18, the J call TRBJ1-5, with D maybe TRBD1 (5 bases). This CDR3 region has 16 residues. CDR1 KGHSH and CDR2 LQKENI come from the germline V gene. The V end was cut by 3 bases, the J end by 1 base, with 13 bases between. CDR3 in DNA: TGTGCCAGCTCACCCAGCCAACAGGCGAGCAATCAGCCCCAGCATTTT. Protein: CASSPSQQASNQPQHF. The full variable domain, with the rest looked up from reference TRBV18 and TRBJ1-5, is NAGVMQNPRHLVRRRGQEARLRCSPMKGHSHVYWYRQLPEEGLKFMVYLQKENIIDESGMPKERFSAEFPKEGPSILRIQQVVRGDSAAYFCASSPSQQASNQPQHFGDGTRLSIL.

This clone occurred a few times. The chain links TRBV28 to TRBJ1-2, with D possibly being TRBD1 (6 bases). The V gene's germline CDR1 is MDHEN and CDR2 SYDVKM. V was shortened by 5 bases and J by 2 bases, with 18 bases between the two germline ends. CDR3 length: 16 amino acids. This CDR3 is CASSPPSWGRNYGYTF. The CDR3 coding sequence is TGTGCCAGCAGTCCCCCAAGCTGGGGGCGAAACTATGGCTACACCTTC.

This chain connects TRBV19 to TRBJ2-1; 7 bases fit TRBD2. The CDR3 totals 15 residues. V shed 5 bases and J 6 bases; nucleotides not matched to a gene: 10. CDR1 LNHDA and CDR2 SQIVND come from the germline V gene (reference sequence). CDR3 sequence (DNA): TGTGCCAGTAGTCGGGGTAAAGCGGGGACCAATGAGCAGTTCTTC. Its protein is CASSRGKAGTNEQFF.

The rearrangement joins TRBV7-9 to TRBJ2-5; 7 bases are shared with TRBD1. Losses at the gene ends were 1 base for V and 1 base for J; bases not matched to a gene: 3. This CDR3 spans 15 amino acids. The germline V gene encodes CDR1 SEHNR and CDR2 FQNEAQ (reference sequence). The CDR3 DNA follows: TGTGCCAGCAGCTTAGAGGACAGGCTCCAAGAGACCCAGTACTTC. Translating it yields CASSLEDRLQETQYF.

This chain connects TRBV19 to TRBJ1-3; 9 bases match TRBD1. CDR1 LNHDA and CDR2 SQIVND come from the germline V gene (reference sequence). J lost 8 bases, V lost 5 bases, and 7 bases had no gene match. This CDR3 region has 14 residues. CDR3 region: CASSLQGAGDTIYF. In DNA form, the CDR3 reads TGTGCCAGTAGTCTACAGGGGGCAGGCGACACCATATATTTT.

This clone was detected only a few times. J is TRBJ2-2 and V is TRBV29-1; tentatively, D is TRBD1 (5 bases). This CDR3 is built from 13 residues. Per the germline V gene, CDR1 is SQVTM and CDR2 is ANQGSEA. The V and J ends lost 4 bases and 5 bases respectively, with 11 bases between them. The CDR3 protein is CSVGQGRTGELFF. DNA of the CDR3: TGCAGCGTTGGGCAGGGTAGGACCGGGGAGCTGTTTTTT.

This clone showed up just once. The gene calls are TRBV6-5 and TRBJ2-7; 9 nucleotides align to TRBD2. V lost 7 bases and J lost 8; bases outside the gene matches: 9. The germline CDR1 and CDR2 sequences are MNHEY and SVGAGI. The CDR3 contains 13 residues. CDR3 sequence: CASKASGDHKQYF. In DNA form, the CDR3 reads TGTGCCAGCAAGGCTAGCGGGGATCACAAGCAGTACTTC.

The CDR3 loop is CASSDRAGLEAFF. As DNA, the CDR3 is TGTGCCAGCAGTGACCGCGCGGGCCTTGAAGCTTTCTTT. V is TRBV28 and J is TRBJ1-1; D call uncertain. V was shortened by 5 bases and J by 7 bases, with 14 bases between the two germline ends. In germline, CDR1 is MDHEN, CDR2 SYDVKM. The CDR3 contains 13 residues.

The CDR3 is CASNVWDRVLGAQYF. The CDR3 coding sequence is TGTGCCAGCAACGTCTGGGACAGGGTCCTTGGGGCCCAGTACTTC. The chain links TRBV13 to TRBJ2-5; 9 bases agree with TRBD1. Germline CDR1 is PRHDT and CDR2 is FYEKMQ (reference sequence). V lost 7 bases, J lost 9 bases, and 15 bases stayed unmatched. The CDR3 totals 15 residues.

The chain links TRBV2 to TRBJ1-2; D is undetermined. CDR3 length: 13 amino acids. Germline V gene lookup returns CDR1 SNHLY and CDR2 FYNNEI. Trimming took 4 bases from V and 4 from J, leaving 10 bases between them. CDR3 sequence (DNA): TGTGCCAGCAGTGGAGTTTTCGGCTATGGCTACACCTTC. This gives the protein CASSGVFGYGYTF. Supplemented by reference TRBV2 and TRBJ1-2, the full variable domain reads EPEVTQTPSHQVTQMGQEVILRCVPISNHLYFYWYRQILGQKVEFLVSFYNNEISEKSEIFDDQFSVERPDGSNFTLKIRSTKLEDSAMYFCASSGVFGYGYTFGSGTRLTVV.

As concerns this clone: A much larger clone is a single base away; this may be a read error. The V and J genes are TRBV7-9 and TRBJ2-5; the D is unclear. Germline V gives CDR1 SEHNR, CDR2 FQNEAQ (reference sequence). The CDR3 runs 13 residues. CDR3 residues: CVSSPPLGETQYF. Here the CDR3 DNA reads TGTGTCAGCAGCCCGCCGCTAGGCGAGACCCAGTACTTC.

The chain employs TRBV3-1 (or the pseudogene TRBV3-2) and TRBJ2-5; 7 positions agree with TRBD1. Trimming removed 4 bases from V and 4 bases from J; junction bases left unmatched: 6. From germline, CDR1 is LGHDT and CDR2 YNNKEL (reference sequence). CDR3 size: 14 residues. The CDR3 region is CASSRPGGRETQYF. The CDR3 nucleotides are TGTGCCAGCAGCCGTCCAGGGGGTAGAGAGACCCAGTACTTC.

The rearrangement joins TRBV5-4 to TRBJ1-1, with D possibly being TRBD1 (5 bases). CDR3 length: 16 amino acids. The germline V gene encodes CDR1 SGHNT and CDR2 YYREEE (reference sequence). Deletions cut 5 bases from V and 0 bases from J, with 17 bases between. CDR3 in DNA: TGTGCCAGCAGATCGACAGTACTCGAAATGAACACTGAAGCTTTCTTT. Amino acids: CASRSTVLEMNTEAFF.

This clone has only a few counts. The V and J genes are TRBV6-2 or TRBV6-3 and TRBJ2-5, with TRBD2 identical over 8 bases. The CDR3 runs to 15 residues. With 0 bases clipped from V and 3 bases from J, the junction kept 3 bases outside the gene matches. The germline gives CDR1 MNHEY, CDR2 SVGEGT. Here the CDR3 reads CASSYSGAGEETQYF. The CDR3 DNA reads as TGTGCCAGCAGTTACTCCGGAGCGGGGGAAGAGACCCAGTACTTC.

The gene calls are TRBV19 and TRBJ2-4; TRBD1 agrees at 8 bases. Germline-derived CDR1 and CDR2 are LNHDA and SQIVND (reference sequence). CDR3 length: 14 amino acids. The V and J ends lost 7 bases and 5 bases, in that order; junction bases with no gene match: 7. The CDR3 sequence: CASTPTGGQNIQYF. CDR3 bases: TGTGCCAGTACCCCCACAGGGGGGCAAAACATTCAGTACTTC.

CDR3 sequence: CASSLDIQGGSNIQYF. The CDR3, as DNA: TGTGCCAGCAGCTTAGATATTCAGGGGGGATCGAACATTCAGTACTTC. The V and J genes are TRBV11-2 and TRBJ2-4; weak D call: TRBD1 (7 bases). Trimming stripped 0 bases from V and 7 bases from J, with 16 bases between. Germline CDR1 and CDR2: SGHAT and FQNNGV. The CDR3 consists of 16 residues.

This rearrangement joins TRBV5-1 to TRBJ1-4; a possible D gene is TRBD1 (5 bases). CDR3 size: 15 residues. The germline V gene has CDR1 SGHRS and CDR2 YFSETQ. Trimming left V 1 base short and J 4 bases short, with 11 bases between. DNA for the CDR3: TGCGCCAGCAGCTTGACAGGCCTCCTTAATGAAAAACTGTTTTTT. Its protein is CASSLTGLLNEKLFF.

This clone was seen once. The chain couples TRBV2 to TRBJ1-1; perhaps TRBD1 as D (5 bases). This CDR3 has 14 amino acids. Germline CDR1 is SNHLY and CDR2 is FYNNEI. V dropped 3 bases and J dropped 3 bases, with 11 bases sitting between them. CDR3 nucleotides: TGTGCCAGCAGTGAGTCAGGGTTCGACACTGAAGCTTTCTTT. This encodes CASSESGFDTEAFF.

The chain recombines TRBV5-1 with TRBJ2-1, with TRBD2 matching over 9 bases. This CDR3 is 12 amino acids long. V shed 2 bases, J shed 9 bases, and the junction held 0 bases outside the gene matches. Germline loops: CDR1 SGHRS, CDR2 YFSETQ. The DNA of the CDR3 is TGCGCCAGCAGCTTACTAGCGGGTGAGCAGTTCTTC. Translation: CASSLLAGEQFF.

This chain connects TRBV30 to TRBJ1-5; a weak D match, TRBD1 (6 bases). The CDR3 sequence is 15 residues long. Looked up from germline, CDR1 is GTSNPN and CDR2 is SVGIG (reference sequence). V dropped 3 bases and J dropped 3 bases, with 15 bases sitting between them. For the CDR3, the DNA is TGTGCCTGGAGCTCCACAGGGATTTTCAATCAGCCCCAGCATTTT. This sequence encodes CAWSSTGIFNQPQHF.

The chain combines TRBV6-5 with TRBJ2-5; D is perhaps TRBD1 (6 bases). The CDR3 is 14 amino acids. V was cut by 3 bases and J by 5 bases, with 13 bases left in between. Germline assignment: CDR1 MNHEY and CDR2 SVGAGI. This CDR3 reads CASSYWGRGETQYF. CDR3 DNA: TGTGCCAGCAGTTATTGGGGTAGGGGGGAGACCCAGTACTTC.

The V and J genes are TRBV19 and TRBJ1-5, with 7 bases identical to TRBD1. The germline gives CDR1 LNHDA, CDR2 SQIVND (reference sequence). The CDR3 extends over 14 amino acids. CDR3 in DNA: TGTGCTTCCTCGGGGACAGCCTACAATCAGCCCCAGCATTTT. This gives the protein CASSGTAYNQPQHF.

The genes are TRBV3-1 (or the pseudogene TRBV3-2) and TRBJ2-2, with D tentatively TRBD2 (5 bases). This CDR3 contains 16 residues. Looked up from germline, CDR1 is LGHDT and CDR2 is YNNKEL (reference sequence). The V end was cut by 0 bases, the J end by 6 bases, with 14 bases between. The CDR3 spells CASSQDRRAGAGELFF. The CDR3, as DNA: TGTGCCAGCAGCCAAGATAGGCGGGCGGGCGCCGGGGAGCTGTTTTTT.

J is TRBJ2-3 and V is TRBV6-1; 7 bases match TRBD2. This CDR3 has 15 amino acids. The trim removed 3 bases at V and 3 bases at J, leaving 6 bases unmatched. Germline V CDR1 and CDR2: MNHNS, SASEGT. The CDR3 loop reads CASSDRPSGTDTQYF. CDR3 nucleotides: TGTGCCAGCAGTGATCGCCCTAGCGGAACAGATACGCAGTATTTT.